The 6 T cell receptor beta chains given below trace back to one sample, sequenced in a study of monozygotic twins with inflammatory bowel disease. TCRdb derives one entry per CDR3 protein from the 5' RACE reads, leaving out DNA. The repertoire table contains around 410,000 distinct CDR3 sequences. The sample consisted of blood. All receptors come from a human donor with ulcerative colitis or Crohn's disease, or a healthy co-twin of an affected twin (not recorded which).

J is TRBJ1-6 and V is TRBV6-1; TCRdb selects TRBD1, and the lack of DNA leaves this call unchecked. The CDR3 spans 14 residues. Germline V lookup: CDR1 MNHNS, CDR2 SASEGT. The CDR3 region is CASSWGQPNSPLHF.

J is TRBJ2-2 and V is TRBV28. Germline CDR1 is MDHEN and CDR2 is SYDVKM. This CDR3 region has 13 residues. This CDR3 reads CASSPLASGELFF.

The CDR3 is CASSTRTANYGYTF. The chain recombines TRBV28 with TRBJ1-2; the D call of TRBD1 rests on TCRdb alone, since no DNA is present to check it. This CDR3 is 14 amino acids long. CDR1 is MDHEN and CDR2 is SYDVKM in the germline V gene.

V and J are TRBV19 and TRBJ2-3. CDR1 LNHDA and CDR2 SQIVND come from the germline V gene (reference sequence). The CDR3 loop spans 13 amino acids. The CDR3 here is CASSNRVTDTQYF.

The CDR3 protein is CASSYGLGSYEQYF. The chain links TRBV5-1 to TRBJ2-7. CDR3 length equals 14 residues. CDR1 is SGHRS and CDR2 is YFSETQ in the germline V gene.

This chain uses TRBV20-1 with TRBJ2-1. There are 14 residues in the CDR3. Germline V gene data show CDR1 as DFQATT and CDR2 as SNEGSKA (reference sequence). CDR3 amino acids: CSASGSRSYNEQFF.